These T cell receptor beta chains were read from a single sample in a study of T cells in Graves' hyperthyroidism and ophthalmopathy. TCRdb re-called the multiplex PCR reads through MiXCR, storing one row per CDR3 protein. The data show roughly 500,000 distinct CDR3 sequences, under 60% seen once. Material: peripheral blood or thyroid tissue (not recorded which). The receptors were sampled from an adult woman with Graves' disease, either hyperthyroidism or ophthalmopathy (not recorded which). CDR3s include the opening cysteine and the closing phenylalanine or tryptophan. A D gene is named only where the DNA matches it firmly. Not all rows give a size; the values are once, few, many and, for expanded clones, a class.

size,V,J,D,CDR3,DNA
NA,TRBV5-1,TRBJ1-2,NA,CASSLAPGRTNIGYTF,TGCGCCAGCAGCTTGGCCCCAGGACGAACCAACATTGGCTACACCTTC
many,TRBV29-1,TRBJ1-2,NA,CSAEEFYGYTF,TGCAGCGCCGAGGAATTCTATGGCTACACCTTC
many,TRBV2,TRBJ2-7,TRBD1,CASIRTGVDEQYF,TGTGCCAGCATCCGAACAGGGGTCGACGAGCAGTACTTC
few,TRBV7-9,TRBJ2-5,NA,CASSPTGVRETQYF,TGTGCCAGCAGCCCGACGGGGGTACGGGAGACCCAGTACTTC
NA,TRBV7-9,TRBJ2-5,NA,CASSSTGHPNQPQYF,TGTGCCAGCAGCTCAACCGGCCATCCAAATCAGCCCCAGTACTTC
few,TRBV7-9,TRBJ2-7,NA,CASSPTEGEQYF,TGTGCCAGCAGCCCGACAGAAGGGGAGCAGTACTTC
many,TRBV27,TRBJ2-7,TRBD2,CASSRPGLLYEQYF,TGTGCCAGCAGCCGACCGGGACTACTCTACGAGCAGTACTTC
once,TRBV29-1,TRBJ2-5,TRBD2,CSVAREGRGHGETQYF,TGCAGCGTCGCCAGGGAGGGTAGAGGGCATGGAGAGACCCAGTACTTC
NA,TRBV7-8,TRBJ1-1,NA,CASSLKGGTEAFF,TGTGCCAGCAGCCTAAAAGGGGGCACTGAAGCTTTCTTT
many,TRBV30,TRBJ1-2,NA,CAWSVRGQIGYTF,TGTGCCTGGAGTGTACGCGGACAGATCGGCTACACCTTC
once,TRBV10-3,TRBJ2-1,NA,CAISDTDRDGRNEQFF,TGTGCCATCAGTGACACCGACAGGGACGGGAGAAATGAGCAGTTCTTC
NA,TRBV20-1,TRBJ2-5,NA,CSAYQGQETQYF,TGCAGTGCTTACCAGGGGCAAGAGACCCAGTACTTC
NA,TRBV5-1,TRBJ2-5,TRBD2,CASSARDYGETQYF,TGCGCCAGCAGCGCCCGGGACTACGGGGAGACCCAGTACTTC
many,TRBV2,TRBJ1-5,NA,CASSRGSQPQHF,TGTGCCAGCAGTCGGGGTAGTCAGCCCCAGCATTTT
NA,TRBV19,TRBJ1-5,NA,CASSIGFNQPQHF,TGTGCCAGTAGTATAGGCTTCAATCAGCCCCAGCATTTT
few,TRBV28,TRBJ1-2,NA,CASSKTSRRDYGYTF,TGTGCCAGCAGCAAGACATCTCGGCGGGACTATGGCTACACCTTC
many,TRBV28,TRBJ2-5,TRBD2,CASLGGTSGSVETQYF,TGTGCCAGCTTAGGCGGGACTAGCGGGAGCGTGGAGACCCAGTACTTC
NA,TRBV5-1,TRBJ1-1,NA,CASSTGTFTEAFF,TGCGCCAGCAGCACCGGGACGTTCACCGAAGCTTTCTTT
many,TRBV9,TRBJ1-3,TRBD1,CASAWGTGTGNTIYF,TGTGCCAGTGCGTGGGGGACAGGGACTGGAAACACCATATATTTT
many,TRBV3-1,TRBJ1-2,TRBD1,CASSPRDRGNYGYTF,TGTGCCAGCAGCCCCCGGGACAGGGGTAACTATGGCTACACCTTC
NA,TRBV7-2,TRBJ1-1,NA,CASSLDPGQSNEAFF,TGTGCCAGCAGCTTAGACCCGGGACAAAGCAACGAAGCTTTCTTT
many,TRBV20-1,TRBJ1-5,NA,CSATARKGNQPQHF,TGCAGTGCCACGGCACGCAAAGGCAATCAGCCCCAGCATTTT
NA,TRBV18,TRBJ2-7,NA,CASSPSDYEQYF,TGTGCCAGCTCACCCTCCGACTACGAGCAGTACTTC
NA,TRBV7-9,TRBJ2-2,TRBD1,CASSFRQGNTGELSW,TGCGCCAGCAGCTTCCGACAGGGGAACACCGGGGAGCTGTCTTGG
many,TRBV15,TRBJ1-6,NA,CATSRVGVNSPLHF,TGTGCCACCAGCAGAGTGGGGGTTAATTCACCCCTCCACTTT
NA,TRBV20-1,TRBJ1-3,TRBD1,CSARGQENTIYF,TGCAGTGCCCGGGGACAGGAGAACACCATATATTTT
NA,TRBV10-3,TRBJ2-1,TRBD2,CAIRVTSGHNEQFF,TGTGCCATCAGGGTGACTAGCGGACACAATGAGCAGTTCTTC
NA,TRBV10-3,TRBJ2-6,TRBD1,CAISERGQGSSGANVLTF,TGTGCCATCAGTGAGAGGGGACAGGGGTCTTCTGGGGCCAACGTCCTGACTTTC
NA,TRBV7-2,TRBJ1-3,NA,CASSPDTIYF,TGTGCCAGCAGTCCTGACACCATATATTTT
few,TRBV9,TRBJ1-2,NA,CASSRSGAAGYGYTF,TGTGCCAGCAGTCGGTCAGGGGCCGCTGGTTATGGCTACACCTTC
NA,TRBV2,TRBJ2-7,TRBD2,CASSRVAGGYEQYF,TGTGCCAGCAGCAGGGTGGCGGGAGGCTACGAGCAGTACTTC
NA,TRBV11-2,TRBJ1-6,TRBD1,CASSLQTGGNSPLHF,TGTGCCAGCAGCTTGCAGACAGGGGGTAATTCACCCCTCCACTTT